This TCR beta chain appears in the sequencing data of a study of response to subunit inactivated influenza vaccine. Findings and limits, study-wide: The authors suggested that few new T cells are recruited per seasonal influenza vaccination.

TCRdb fed the RT-PCR reads into MiXCR, producing one record per CDR3 protein. The table lists about 780,000 distinct CDR3 sequences, under 20% of them singletons. This CDR3 is built from 17 residues. The germline V gene has CDR1 LGHNA and CDR2 YSLEER. After removal of 1 base from V and 3 bases from J, the junction contained 8 bases not matched to a gene. As to this clonotype: Its antigen is undetermined.

The chain combines TRBV4-3 with TRBJ1-2; 10 positions agree with TRBD1. The specimen comprised PBMCs from blood, sampled around 5 days after vaccination. The receptor's source is a man over 45 who received an inactivated influenza vaccine. The CDR3 DNA sequence: TGCGCCAGCAGCCAAGTGGGGACAGGGGACAGACACTATGGCTACACCTTC. This codes for CASSQVGTGDRHYGYTF.